This T cell receptor beta chain was profiled in a study of cytomegalovirus exposure and HLA in healthy donors. Broader study findings: Some V segments, including TRBV6-2 and TRBV6-3, were excluded as indistinguishable. Altogether, about 160 TCR beta chains were recorded as cytomegalovirus-associated. The CMV antigen specificity of three CMV-associated chains was confirmed through in vitro analysis.

On this clone itself: Its target is not known.

The PCR was carried out with 60 Vbeta primers and 13 Jbeta primers. Using immunoSEQ multiplex PCR, the repertoire was profiled, and TCRdb retains in-frame clones only, with some absent. The table shows approximately 200,000 clones, with roughly four fifths occurring only once. Germline V lookup: CDR1 SQVTM, CDR2 ANQGSEA. This CDR3 has 12 residues. Sequencing was performed on PBMCs. The clonotype was recovered from a woman aged 25-40 years in good health and CMV-seropositive. This chain joins TRBV29-1 and TRBJ2-5, with D perhaps TRBD2 (6 bases). The tail of the sequence fits TRBJ2-7 better, so the J call may be wrong. The CDR3 DNA is TGCAGCATTACCGGGACTCTCTACGAGCAGTACTTC. Translated, it gives CSITGTLYEQYF.